The 30 T cell receptor beta chains given below trace back to one sample, sequenced in a study of regulatory T cells in long-lasting Graves disease. The TCR beta library used iRepertoire HTBI primers with Arm-PCR amplification of CDR3. TCRdb independently ran MiXCR on the multiplex PCR reads; one entry per CDR3 protein. The sample holds under 450,000 distinct CDR3 sequences, roughly 25% seen once. Time point described: persistent/refractory GD, antithyroid drugs over 5 years with positive TRAb. With RNA extracted from PBMCs as input, the TCR library was made. This specimen consisted of peripheral blood mononuclear cells (PBMCs), obtained when the disease was refractory, from a patient treated with antithyroid drugs. These receptors came from a middle-aged woman with Graves disease.

This clonotype came up many times. The V call is TRBV12-3 or TRBV12-4, the J call TRBJ2-5, with 7 bases fitting TRBD1. Trimming took 4 bases from V and 3 from J; bases not matched to a gene: 5. The CDR3 is 14 amino acids. The CDR3 region has the DNA TGTGCCAGCAGTTACACCGGGACAGAAGAGACCCAGTACTTC. This encodes CASSYTGTEETQYF.

In this sample, this clonotype turned up a few times. This chain's CDR3 is CATSDWTGSGGYTF. The CDR3 DNA sequence: TGTGCCACCAGTGATTGGACAGGGAGCGGCGGCTACACCTTC. The rearrangement joins TRBV24-1 to TRBJ1-2; the match to TRBD1 covers 8 bases. The ends lost 2 bases at V and 8 bases at J; junction bases unmatched: 6. Germline V lookup: CDR1 KGHDR, CDR2 SFDVKD. This CDR3 spans 14 amino acids.

V gene TRBV5-8 combines with J gene TRBJ2-1; no definite D call. The CDR3 spans 12 residues. V dropped 2 bases and J dropped 4 bases, with 4 bases sitting between them. Germline V gene lookup returns CDR1 SGHTS and CDR2 YDEGEE. The CDR3 is CASSFRYNEQFF. The CDR3 DNA follows: TGTGCCAGCAGCTTTAGATACAATGAGCAGTTCTTC. Full variable domain (remainder filled in from reference TRBV5-8 and TRBJ2-1): EAGVTQSPTHLIKTRGQQATLRCSPISGHTSVYWYQQALGLGLQFLLWYDEGEERNRGNFPPRFSGRQFPNYSSELNVNALELEDSALYLCASSFRYNEQFFGPGTRLTVL.

This clonotype was seen a few times. The chain couples TRBV20-1 to TRBJ2-7; 11 bases are a match to TRBD2. CDR1 is DFQATT and CDR2 is SNEGSKA in the germline V gene (reference sequence). The CDR3 covers 16 residues. V lost 5 bases to trimming and J lost 6 bases; unmatched junction nucleotides: 15. The CDR3 is CSAQPLAGGSGLEQYF. The DNA of the CDR3 is TGCAGTGCTCAACCCCTAGCGGGAGGTTCTGGGCTCGAGCAGTACTTC.

The chain combines TRBV29-1 with TRBJ2-5; no clear D gene. CDR1 and CDR2 from the germline V gene are SQVTM and ANQGSEA. This CDR3 has 12 residues. The V end lost 1 base, the J end lost 7 bases, and 10 bases lay between the germline ends. In nucleotides, the CDR3 is TGCAGCGTTGAAGGGCTTCTGGGGACCCAGTACTTC. Translation: CSVEGLLGTQYF.

This clonotype was seen a handful of times. CDR3: CASSFPGSGMDEQYF. CDR3 nucleotide sequence: TGTGCCAGCAGTTTCCCCGGTAGCGGGATGGACGAGCAGTACTTC. The chain is built from TRBV27 and TRBJ2-7; 8 nucleotides line up with TRBD2. Germline loops: CDR1 MNHEY, CDR2 SMNVEV (reference sequence). This CDR3 is 15 amino acids long. Germline trimming cut 3 bases from V and 5 bases from J; bases unmatched to any gene: 9.

The genes are TRBV28 and TRBJ2-3; 8 bases agree with TRBD2. Germline trimming cut 1 base from V and 2 bases from J; bases unmatched to any gene: 5. Germline CDR1 MDHEN, CDR2 SYDVKM. This CDR3 has 16 amino acids. CDR3 bases: TGTGCCAGCAGTTTATCGGTAGCGGGAAACACAGATACGCAGTATTTT. Residues: CASSLSVAGNTDTQYF.

A word on this clonotype: One end of the junction does not line up with germline, which may come from a read error. The V call is TRBV20-1, the J call TRBJ1-5; 7 bases map to TRBD1. CDR1 is DFQATT, CDR2 SNEGSKA, per germline (reference sequence). The CDR3 has 13 amino acids. CDR3 sequence (DNA): TGCAGCGCTAGGGACAGCCTAGATCAGCCCCAGCATTTT. Translating it yields CSARDSLDQPQHF.

This clonotype was recorded a few times. A much larger clone differs from this one at a single base, so this may be a read error. The chain uses TRBV28 and TRBJ2-5, with D possibly being TRBD2 (5 bases). Germline CDR1 is MDHEN and CDR2 is SYDVKM. CDR3 length: 14 residues. The V end lost 5 bases, the J end lost 2 bases, and 12 bases lay between the germline ends. CDR3 DNA sequence: TGTGCCAGCAGTCAAGGCCCGGGGCAAGAGACCCAGTACTTC. Translating it yields CASSQGPGQETQYF. Drawing the rest from reference TRBV28 and TRBJ2-5, the complete variable domain is DVKVTQSSRYLVKRTGEKVFLECVQDMDHENMFWYRQDPGLGLRLIYFSYDVKMKEKGDIPEGYSVSREKKERFSLILESASTNQTSMYLCASSQGPGQETQYFGPGTRLLVL.

In the case of this clonotype: A clone one base away is much larger, so this may be a read error. The chain carries TRBV5-1 and TRBJ1-1; D is uncertain. V was clipped by 0 bases and J by 0 bases, with 6 bases between them. CDR3 length: 14 amino acids. CDR1 is SGHRS and CDR2 is YFSETQ in the germline V gene. CDR3 bases: TGCGCCAGCAGCTTGGGTAACGTGAACACTGAAGCTTTCTTT. It codes for CASSLGNVNTEAFF.

V is TRBV6-2 or TRBV6-3 and J is TRBJ2-7; D is perhaps TRBD2 (5 bases). Trimming pared 0 bases from V and 6 bases from J, leaving 6 bases between. The CDR3 totals 12 residues. Germline V gene sequence: CDR1 MNHEY, CDR2 SVGEGT. The CDR3: CASSYSGGEQYF. CDR3 nucleotide sequence: TGTGCCAGCAGTTACTCAGGAGGCGAGCAGTACTTC.

This clonotype was counted ten times or more. The chain couples TRBV10-3 to TRBJ1-1, with D uncertain. From germline, CDR1 is ENHRY and CDR2 SYGVKD. CDR3 size: 12 residues. Trimming shortened V by 10 bases and J by 1 base, and 10 bases separated the two germline ends. CDR3 in DNA: TGTGCCACCTCCGGAAGGAACACTGAAGCTTTCTTT. Its translation: CATSGRNTEAFF.

This clonotype appeared many times. The chain joins TRBV6-1 to TRBJ2-5; TRBD2 matches 7 bases. The CDR3 totals 14 residues. Germline trimming cut 6 bases from V and 4 bases from J; bases unmatched to any gene: 8. The germline V gene has CDR1 MNHNS and CDR2 SASEGT. The CDR3, as DNA: TGTGCCAGCAGCGGGAGCGGGACCCCAGAGACCCAGTACTTC. Translating it yields CASSGSGTPETQYF.

This clonotype was found many times. This chain links TRBV7-9 with TRBJ1-1; D ambiguous. V lost 2 bases, J lost 1 base, and 5 bases lay in between. Germline CDR1 SEHNR, CDR2 FQNEAQ (reference sequence). The CDR3 length is 13 residues. In nucleotides, the CDR3 is TGTGCCAGCAGCTTAACGCAGAACACTGAAGCTTTCTTT. It codes for CASSLTQNTEAFF. Filled out from reference TRBV7-9 and TRBJ1-1, the complete variable domain reads DTGVSQNPRHKITKRGQNVTFRCDPISEHNRLYWYRQTLGQGPEFLTYFQNEAQLEKSRLLSDRFSAERPKGSFSTLEIQRTEQGDSAMYLCASSLTQNTEAFFGQGTRLTVV.

This clonotype was observed at least ten times. The chain has TRBV20-1 and TRBJ1-1; no firm D call. The CDR3 extends over 11 amino acids. Germline CDR1 and CDR2: DFQATT and SNEGSKA (reference sequence). Trimming removed 5 bases at V and 6 bases at J, with 10 bases between. The CDR3 region has the DNA TGCAGTGCTTGCTCCTGGTCTGAAGCTTTCTTT. The encoded protein is CSACSWSEAFF.

As concerns this clonotype: This sequence may be a read error, since a much larger clone differs from it by one base. The rearrangement joins TRBV9 to TRBJ1-2, with D perhaps matching TRBD1 (5 bases). This CDR3 is 13 amino acids long. Germline values: CDR1 SGDLS, CDR2 YYNGEE. CDR3 region: CANSPTENYGYTF. The CDR3 DNA sequence: TGTGCCAACAGCCCGACAGAGAACTATGGCTACACCTTC.

This chain links TRBV7-9 with TRBJ2-5, with D uncertain. From germline, CDR1 is SEHNR and CDR2 FQNEAQ (reference sequence). The CDR3 totals 14 residues. V was pared by 2 bases and J by 2 bases, with 9 bases between. CDR3 residues: CASSLYGRQETQYF. CDR3 in DNA: TGTGCCAGCAGCTTATACGGGCGTCAAGAGACCCAGTACTTC.

In its sample, this clonotype was seen many times. The rearrangement links TRBV7-3 to TRBJ2-5, with 8 bases fitting TRBD2. Trimming removed 1 base from V and 2 bases from J; junction bases left unmatched: 6. Germline CDR1 SGHTA, CDR2 FQGTGA. This CDR3 contains 16 residues. The CDR3 region has the DNA TGTGCCAGCAGCTTAATTGCGGGAGGCCCTCAAGAGACCCAGTACTTC. The encoded protein is CASSLIAGGPQETQYF. The full variable domain, its missing parts supplied by reference TRBV7-3 and TRBJ2-5, is GAGVSQTPSNKVTEKGKYVELRCDPISGHTALYWYRQSLGQGPEFLIYFQGTGAADDSGLPNDRFFAVRPEGSVSTLKIQRTERGDSAVYLCASSLIAGGPQETQYFGPGTRLLVL.

This clonotype was detected a few times. The chain uses TRBV15 and TRBJ2-7; 10 bases fit TRBD2. This CDR3 spans 13 amino acids. Germline trimming cut 9 bases from V and 2 bases from J; bases unmatched to any gene: 4. Germline V gene sequence: CDR1 LNHNV, CDR2 YYDKDF (reference sequence). CDR3 nucleotides: TGTGCCACTTTACTAGCGGGGACCTACGAGCAGTACTTC. Protein product: CATLLAGTYEQYF.

This clonotype has just a few counts. This rearrangement joins TRBV6-1 to TRBJ2-7, with a possible D match to TRBD2 (5 bases). V dropped 6 bases and J dropped 6 bases, with 9 bases sitting between them. The germline V gene has CDR1 MNHNS and CDR2 SASEGT. The CDR3 is 11 residues long. This chain's CDR3 is CASRYSAEQYF. CDR3 sequence (DNA): TGTGCCAGCAGGTATAGCGCCGAGCAGTACTTC.

The rearrangement links TRBV3-1 to TRBJ2-7; 8 nucleotides agree with TRBD1. Germline V gene data show CDR1 as LGHDT and CDR2 as YNNKEL (reference sequence). The CDR3 extends over 17 amino acids. The J segment lost 6 bases and the V segment lost 4 bases, leaving 17 bases of the junction unmatched. The CDR3 here is CASSLGRTGRPSSEQYF. In DNA form, the CDR3 reads TGTGCCAGCAGCCTAGGTCGGACAGGGAGGCCGAGTAGCGAGCAGTACTTC.

This clonotype was seen ten or more times. The V call is TRBV7-3, the J call TRBJ2-2; D remains ambiguous. The CDR3 totals 15 residues. Germline CDR1 SGHTA, CDR2 FQGTGA. Trimming took off 3 bases at V and 5 bases at J, with 13 bases between the two ends. Here the CDR3 reads CASSLSARGTGELFF. The CDR3 nucleotides read TGTGCCAGCAGCTTGAGTGCTAGAGGAACCGGGGAGCTGTTTTTT.

This clonotype was recorded at least ten times. This chain links TRBV20-1 with TRBJ2-7; 8 positions match TRBD1. The CDR3 covers 13 residues. With V trimmed by 6 bases and J by 7 bases, 11 bases remained unmatched. Looked up from germline, CDR1 is DFQATT and CDR2 is SNEGSKA (reference sequence). The DNA for the CDR3 is TGCAGTGCCAGGGACAGGCGAGGTGTTGAGCAGTACTTC. It is translated as CSARDRRGVEQYF.

The chain combines TRBV15 with TRBJ2-1, with unresolved D. The CDR3 has 16 amino acids. Germline values: CDR1 LNHNV, CDR2 YYDKDF (reference sequence). The ends were cut back, 0 bases at V and 4 bases at J, with 13 bases in the middle. The CDR3: CATSRDRSIPYNEQFF. The CDR3, as DNA: TGTGCCACCAGCAGAGATCGGAGTATCCCTTACAATGAGCAGTTCTTC.

In the case of this clonotype: Given a far larger clone just one base away, this is likely a sequencing read error. This chain connects TRBV6-2 or TRBV6-3 to TRBJ1-1; 7 nucleotides align to TRBD1. Germline V gene sequence: CDR1 MNHEY, CDR2 SVGEGT. V shed 5 bases, J shed 9 bases, and the junction held 9 bases outside the gene matches. This CDR3 spans 13 amino acids. In nucleotides, the CDR3 is TGTGCCAGCAGTCGCGACAGGGCTATGAAAGCTTTCTTT. Protein product: CASSRDRAMKAFF.

The chain combines TRBV11-2 with TRBJ1-1; a weak D match, TRBD1 (5 bases). There are 14 residues in the CDR3. Trimming shortened V by 4 bases and J by 1 base, and 10 bases separated the two germline ends. The germline gives CDR1 SGHAT, CDR2 FQNNGV. The CDR3 DNA sequence: TGTGCCAGCAGCTCGATCGGGGCGAACACTGAAGCTTTCTTT. This translates into CASSSIGANTEAFF.

The V gene is TRBV30, the J gene TRBJ2-7; 11 positions match TRBD1. The CDR3 totals 14 residues. Trimming at V came to 3 bases and at J to 7 bases, leaving 8 bases not matched to a gene. Germline CDR1 is GTSNPN and CDR2 is SVGIG (reference sequence). The chain's CDR3 is CAWSVGQGAFEQYF. DNA for the CDR3: TGTGCCTGGAGCGTAGGACAGGGGGCGTTTGAGCAGTACTTC. The variable domain in full, completed from reference TRBV30 and TRBJ2-7, reads SQTIHQWPATLVQPVGSPLSLECTVEGTSNPNLYWYRQAAGRGLQLLFYSVGIGQISSEVPQNLSASRPQDRQFILSSKKLLLSDSGFYLCAWSVGQGAFEQYFGPGTRLTVT.

The chain uses TRBV28 and TRBJ2-3; 8 positions agree with TRBD1. The CDR3 runs to 16 residues. Germline-derived CDR1 and CDR2 are MDHEN and SYDVKM. The V and J ends lost 2 bases and 1 base, in that order; junction bases with no gene match: 5. The CDR3 spells CASSLIPDRGTDTQYF. The CDR3 DNA follows: TGTGCCAGCAGTTTAATTCCGGACAGGGGCACAGATACGCAGTATTTT.

This clonotype was observed many times. The J gene is TRBJ2-4, the V gene TRBV11-2; 10 nucleotides match TRBD2. This CDR3 has 14 amino acids. CDR1 is SGHAT and CDR2 is FQNNGV in the germline V gene. V was pared by 1 base and J by 6 bases, with 0 bases of the junction left unmatched. For the CDR3, the DNA is TGTGCCAGCAGCTTAGGGACTAGCGGAAACATTCAGTACTTC. Translated, it gives CASSLGTSGNIQYF.

In regard to this clonotype: This may be a read error: a much more frequent sequence differs by one nucleotide. The chain links TRBV12-5 to TRBJ1-1; D remains unclear. This CDR3 is built from 11 residues. Looked up from germline, CDR1 is LGHNT and CDR2 is FRNRAP. The CDR3 nucleotides read TGTGCTAGTGGTACTCCCACTGAAGCTCTCTTT. Amino acids: CASGTPTEALF.